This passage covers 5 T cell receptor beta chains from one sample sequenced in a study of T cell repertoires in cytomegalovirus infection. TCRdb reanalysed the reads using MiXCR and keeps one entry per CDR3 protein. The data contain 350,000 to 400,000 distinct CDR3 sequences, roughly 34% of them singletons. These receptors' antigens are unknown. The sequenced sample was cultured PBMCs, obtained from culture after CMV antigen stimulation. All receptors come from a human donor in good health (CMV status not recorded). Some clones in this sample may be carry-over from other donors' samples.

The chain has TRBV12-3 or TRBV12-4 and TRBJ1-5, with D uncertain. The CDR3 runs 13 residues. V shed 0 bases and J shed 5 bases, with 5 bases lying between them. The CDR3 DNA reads TGTGCCAGCAGTTTAGCCGTGGATCAGCCCCAGCATTTT. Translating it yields CASSLAVDQPQHF.

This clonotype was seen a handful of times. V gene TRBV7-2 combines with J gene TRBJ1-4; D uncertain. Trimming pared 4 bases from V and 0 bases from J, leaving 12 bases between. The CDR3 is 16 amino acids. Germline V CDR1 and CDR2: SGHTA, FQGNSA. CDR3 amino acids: CASSWILGATNEKLFF. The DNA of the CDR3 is TGTGCCAGCAGCTGGATTCTCGGGGCAACTAATGAAAAACTGTTTTTT.

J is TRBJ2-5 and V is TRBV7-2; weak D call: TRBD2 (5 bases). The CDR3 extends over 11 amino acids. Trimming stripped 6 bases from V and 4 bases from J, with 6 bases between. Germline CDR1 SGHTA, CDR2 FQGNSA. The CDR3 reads CASSEGETQYF. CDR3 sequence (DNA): TGTGCCAGCAGTGAGGGAGAGACCCAGTACTTC.

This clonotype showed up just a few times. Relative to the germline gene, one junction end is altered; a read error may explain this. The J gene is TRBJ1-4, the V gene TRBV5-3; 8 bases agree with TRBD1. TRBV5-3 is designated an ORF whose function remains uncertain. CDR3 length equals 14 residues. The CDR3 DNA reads TGTGCCAGCAGCTTGCAGGGGGCGGATGAAAAACTGTTTTTT. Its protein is CASSLQGADEKLFF.

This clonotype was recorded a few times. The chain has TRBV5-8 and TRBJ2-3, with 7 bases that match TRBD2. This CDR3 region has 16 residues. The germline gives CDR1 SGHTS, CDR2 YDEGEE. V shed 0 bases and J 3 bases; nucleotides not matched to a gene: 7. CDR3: CASSLGGSGPTDTQYF. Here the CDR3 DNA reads TGTGCCAGCAGCTTGGGCGGTAGCGGGCCTACAGATACGCAGTATTTT. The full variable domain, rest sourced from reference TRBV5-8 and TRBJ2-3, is EAGVTQSPTHLIKTRGQQATLRCSPISGHTSVYWYQQALGLGLQFLLWYDEGEERNRGNFPPRFSGRQFPNYSSELNVNALELEDSALYLCASSLGGSGPTDTQYFGPGTRLTVL.